This T cell receptor beta chain was profiled in a study of T cell responses to AZD1222 COVID-19 vaccine (dated by TCRdb to the early 2020s). The study in broad terms: TCR sequencing was performed for 230 to 250 trial participants, of whom 200 to 220 were given two doses of AZD1222 and around 25 were given two doses of MenACWY control vaccine. Trial participants were enrolled by age into 18-55, 56-69 and 70-plus year subgroups, with about 150, 28 and 57 TCR-sequenced participants respectively. Results the study describes overall, beyond this receptor: Most participants were white British and females outnumbered males, and the authors suggested that clonal diversity may have been underestimated. Conclusions about previously exposed vaccinees were limited because only six or seven AZD1222 recipients were SARS-CoV-2 seropositive at baseline. Reportedly, close to half of the unique spike-specific TCRs recognized epitopes lying outside the regions that are mutated in the B.1.351 and B.1.1.7 variants. After two AZD1222 doses, spike-specific TCR breadth and depth were significantly higher than at day 0 and than in MenACWY recipients. In the small 56-69-year group, the increase in depth fell short of significance, most likely because of low power. The vaccine-associated CD4 TCRs covered the entire spike protein, and the dominant responses fell in regions 160-218 and 743-854. Because no samples from the day 14 peak response were available, repertoires could be characterized only after the peak T cell response.

What this sample's time point label stands for: about 28 days (+/-7) after the second vaccine dose. AZD1222 recipients given second doses at about 4 weeks or at about 12 weeks were pooled, since spike-specific TCR depth and breadth were not found to differ between the two schedules. Vaccinee samples came from UK trials COV001 and COV002, including a single-blind randomized controlled phase 2/3 trial of AZD1222 (ChAdOx1 nCoV-19) in healthy adults. For TCRbeta chain sequencing, PBMC samples were collected from trial participants at day 0 and at day 28 after the second dose. A remark on this clone: Its cognate antigen has yet to be identified. Per-base qualities were not stored, and no clone one base away is much larger.

The CDR3 regions of human TCRbeta chains were analyzed by immunosequencing. For the original study's pipeline: TCRs in the repertoires were compared against a reference library of SARS-CoV-2-specific TCRs that had been generated with the MIRA antigen-specificity platform. Breadth was defined as the fraction of unique TCRs that were SARS-CoV-2-associated, and depth was defined as the fraction of total T cells that were SARS-CoV-2-associated. Using the MIRA data, each spike-specific TCR was assigned both to the spike region to which the TCR was reactive and to a CD4 or CD8 class. Log10-transformed breadth and depth values were compared by one-way ANOVA with Sidak's multiple comparisons tests. TCRdb re-hosts the immuneACCESS table, in-frame sequences only. Its copies lack some clones; in the studies checked, an unresolved V gene accounts for under half of them, and the cause for the rest is not known. The V and J calls and clone size were taken over from that table, and D and trimming were inferred from the DNA. This sample gives fewer than 130,000 clones in total; roughly 85% of them show up just once. Clones ranked in the top ten supply about 2.5% of the sample.

The sample in question was peripheral blood, obtained 28 days after the second AZD1222 dose. The receptor was isolated from an adult who received the AZD1222 COVID-19 vaccine.

The CDR3 corresponds to CASSPTAQGASTEAFF. The nucleotide sequence reads TGTGCCAGCTCACCCACAGCACAGGGTGCCTCCACTGAAGCTTTCTTT. The chain is assembled from TRBV18 and TRBJ1-1; a tentative D call is TRBD1 (6 bases match). The junction shows trimming of 3 bases on V and 4 bases on J, plus 18 bases between the germline ends. Including cysteine and phenylalanine, the CDR3 has 16 amino acids. The DNA shown is the 48-base CDR3, in frame from base 1. Looking up the germline V gene yields CDR1 KGHSH and CDR2 LQKENI.